This TCR beta chain emerged from a study of T cell repertoires in cytomegalovirus infection. About this clonotype: No antigen is known for it.

This CDR3 contains 15 residues. The germline gives CDR1 SGHNT, CDR2 YYREEE (reference sequence). With V trimmed by 2 bases and J by 3 bases, 4 bases remained unmatched. Using its own MiXCR run on the reads, TCRdb lists one record per CDR3 protein. Among 450,000 to 650,000 distinct CDR3 sequences, just under 40% were seen once, and the ten largest hold 48%. The chain joins TRBV5-4 to TRBJ2-3; 9 bases align to TRBD2. Material: cultured PBMCs, obtained from culture after CMV antigen stimulation. This receptor was obtained from a human donor in good health (CMV status not recorded). Some clones in this sample may be carry-over from other donors' samples. The CDR3 coding sequence is TGTGCCAGCAGCTTAAGTAGCGGGAGTACAGATACGCAGTATTTT. Its translation: CASSLSSGSTDTQYF.